These T cell receptor beta chains were read from a single sample in a study of cytomegalovirus exposure and HLA in healthy donors. Generated by immunoSEQ multiplex PCR, the TCRdb table keeps only in-frame clones and is missing some. Of about 240,000 clones in the sample, 75% to 90% were seen once. Material: PBMCs. These receptors came from a woman aged 25 to 39 in good health and CMV-seropositive. The CDR3 runs from the conserved cysteine through the conserved F or W. D genes are given only for firm matches. The size field is filled for only some rows; it gives once, few, many or a size class.

v_gene: TRBV10-1; abundance: -; j_gene: TRBJ2-7; d_gene: TRBD2; CDR3aa: CASSNGLAEFF; CDR3nt: TGCGCCAGCAGTAATGGACTAGCGGAATTCTTC
v_gene: TRBV2; abundance: -; j_gene: TRBJ2-7; d_gene: -; CDR3aa: CAGSGGLSYEQYF; CDR3nt: TGTGCCGGCTCAGGCGGGCTCTCCTACGAGCAGTACTTC
v_gene: TRBV18; abundance: -; j_gene: TRBJ1-3; d_gene: -; CDR3aa: CASSPESYTIYF; CDR3nt: TGTGCCAGCTCACCCGAAAGCTACACCATATATTTT
v_gene: TRBV28; abundance: few; j_gene: TRBJ1-2; d_gene: TRBD1; CDR3aa: CASRDDRGYGYTF; CDR3nt: TGTGCCAGCAGAGACGACAGGGGGTATGGCTACACCTTC
v_gene: TRBV19; abundance: -; j_gene: TRBJ2-1; d_gene: TRBD2; CDR3aa: CASRISGDYNEQFF; CDR3nt: TGTGCCAGTAGGATTAGCGGGGATTACAATGAGCAGTTCTTC
v_gene: TRBV4-1; abundance: -; j_gene: TRBJ2-4; d_gene: TRBD2; CDR3aa: CASSQDPLAGDGIQYF; CDR3nt: TGCGCCAGCAGCCAAGATCCGCTAGCGGGAGATGGCATTCAGTACTTC
v_gene: TRBV14; abundance: -; j_gene: TRBJ2-5; d_gene: -; CDR3aa: CASSQVRPLAEQETQYF; CDR3nt: TGTGCCAGCAGCCAAGTTCGTCCCTTGGCGGAGCAAGAGACCCAGTACTTC
v_gene: TRBV28; abundance: -; j_gene: TRBJ1-2; d_gene: TRBD1; CDR3aa: CASSSIQGAIYGYTF; CDR3nt: TGTGCCAGCAGTTCTATACAGGGGGCAATCTATGGCTACACCTTC
v_gene: TRBV27; abundance: -; j_gene: TRBJ1-2; d_gene: -; CDR3aa: CASSFGGIGYTF; CDR3nt: TGTGCCAGCAGTTTCGGGGGAATTGGCTACACCTTC
v_gene: TRBV5-6; abundance: -; j_gene: TRBJ2-2; d_gene: TRBD2; CDR3aa: CASSNGLAGSNTGELFF; CDR3nt: TGTGCCAGCAGCAACGGACTAGCGGGATCGAACACCGGGGAGCTGTTTTTT
v_gene: TRBV6-5; abundance: -; j_gene: TRBJ1-1; d_gene: -; CDR3aa: CASRMSDFQGTEAFF; CDR3nt: TGTGCCAGCCGGATGTCCGACTTTCAGGGAACTGAAGCTTTCTTT
v_gene: TRBV5-1; abundance: -; j_gene: TRBJ2-5; d_gene: -; CDR3aa: CASSLEVRVTQYF; CDR3nt: TGCGCCAGCAGCTTGGAGGTCCGGGTTACCCAGTACTTC
v_gene: TRBV5-4; abundance: -; j_gene: TRBJ1-2; d_gene: TRBD1; CDR3aa: CASSRGQGAANYGYTF; CDR3nt: TGTGCCAGCAGCCGAGGACAGGGGGCAGCTAACTATGGCTACACCTTC
v_gene: TRBV7-8; abundance: -; j_gene: TRBJ1-5; d_gene: -; CDR3aa: CASSLEGWDYSNQPQHF; CDR3nt: TGTGCCAGCAGCTTAGAGGGGTGGGATTATAGCAATCAGCCCCAGCATTTT